This T cell receptor (beta chain) was found in a study of cytomegalovirus exposure and HLA in healthy donors. Points from the study as a whole: Most of the TCR beta V segments (in an earlier analysis) were productive either about 87% or about 30% of the time. A link between a missense DCLRE1C variant and TCR beta V- and J-gene trimming emerged from a later analysis. The classifier reportedly diagnosed cytomegalovirus status with high specificity and sensitivity.

The PCR contained 60 Vbeta and 13 Jbeta primers. The table came from immunoSEQ multiplex PCR; TCRdb's copy has only in-frame clones and leaves some out. This table holds approximately 150,000 clones, roughly 77% found once. About this clone itself: Its target is unknown.

The sample was PBMCs. The sequence was obtained from a human donor in good health.

In DNA, the CDR3 is TGTGCCTGGAGTGTGAGGATCAGCGGTTCACCCCTCCACTTT. It codes for CAWSVRISGSPLHF. V and J are TRBV30 and TRBJ1-6; D ambiguous. Germline CDR1 is GTSNPN and CDR2 is SVGIG (reference sequence). This CDR3 has 14 residues. Trimming took off 0 bases at V and 9 bases at J, with 12 bases between the two ends.